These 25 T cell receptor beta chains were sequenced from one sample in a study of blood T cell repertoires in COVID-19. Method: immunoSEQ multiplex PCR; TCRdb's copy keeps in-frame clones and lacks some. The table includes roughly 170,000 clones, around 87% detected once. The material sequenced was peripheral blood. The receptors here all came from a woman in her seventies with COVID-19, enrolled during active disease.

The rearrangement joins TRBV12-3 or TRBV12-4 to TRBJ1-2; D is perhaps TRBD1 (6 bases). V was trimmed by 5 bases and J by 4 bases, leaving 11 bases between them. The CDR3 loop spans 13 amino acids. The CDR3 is CASSVDRTYGYTF. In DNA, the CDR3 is TGTGCCAGCAGTGTGGACAGAACCTATGGCTACACCTTC.

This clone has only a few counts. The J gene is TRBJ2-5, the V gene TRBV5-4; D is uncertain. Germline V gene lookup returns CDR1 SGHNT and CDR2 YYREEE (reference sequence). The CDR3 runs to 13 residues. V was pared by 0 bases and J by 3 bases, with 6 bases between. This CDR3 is CASSLVAEETQYF. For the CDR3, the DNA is TGTGCCAGCAGCTTGGTCGCAGAAGAGACCCAGTACTTC.

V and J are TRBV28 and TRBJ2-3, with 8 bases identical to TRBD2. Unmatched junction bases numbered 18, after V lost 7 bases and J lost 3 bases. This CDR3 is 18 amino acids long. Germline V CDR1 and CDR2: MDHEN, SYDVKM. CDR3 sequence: CASTRGFPSGYNTDTQYF. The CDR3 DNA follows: TGTGCCAGCACCCGAGGTTTTCCTAGCGGGTACAATACAGATACGCAGTATTTT.

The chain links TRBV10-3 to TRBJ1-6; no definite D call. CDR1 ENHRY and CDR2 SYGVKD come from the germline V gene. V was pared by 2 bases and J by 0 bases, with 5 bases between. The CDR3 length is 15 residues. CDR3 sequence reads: CAISEESSYNSPLHF. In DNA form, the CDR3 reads TGTGCCATCAGTGAGGAGAGCTCCTATAATTCACCCCTCCACTTT.

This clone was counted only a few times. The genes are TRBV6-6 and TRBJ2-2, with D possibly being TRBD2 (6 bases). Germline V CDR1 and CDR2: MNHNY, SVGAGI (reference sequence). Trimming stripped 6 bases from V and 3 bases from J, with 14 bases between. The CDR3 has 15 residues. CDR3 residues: CASSELAAHTGELFF. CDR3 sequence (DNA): TGTGCCAGCAGCGAACTAGCTGCCCACACCGGGGAGCTGTTTTTT.

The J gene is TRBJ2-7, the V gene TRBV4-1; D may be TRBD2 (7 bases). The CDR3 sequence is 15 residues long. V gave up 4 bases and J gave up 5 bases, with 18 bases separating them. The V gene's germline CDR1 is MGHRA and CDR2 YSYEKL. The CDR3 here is CASSRWVGGGDEQYF. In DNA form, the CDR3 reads TGCGCCAGCAGCCGCTGGGTGGGAGGGGGTGACGAGCAGTACTTC.

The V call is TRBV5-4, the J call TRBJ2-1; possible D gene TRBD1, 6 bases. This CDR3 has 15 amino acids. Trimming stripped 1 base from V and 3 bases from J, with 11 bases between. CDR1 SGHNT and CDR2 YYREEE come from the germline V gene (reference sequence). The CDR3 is CASSLQGNHYNEQFF. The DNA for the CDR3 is TGTGCCAGCAGCTTGCAGGGGAATCACTACAATGAGCAGTTCTTC.

The CDR3 sequence is CASSLVSGATNEKLFF. CDR3 bases: TGTGCCAGCAGCTTGGTATCGGGGGCAACTAATGAAAAACTGTTTTTT. The V call is TRBV5-8, the J call TRBJ1-4; perhaps TRBD1 as D (5 bases). Germline V lookup: CDR1 SGHTS, CDR2 YDEGEE. V shed 0 bases and J shed 0 bases, with 9 bases lying between them. The CDR3 runs 16 residues. The full variable domain, its missing parts supplied by reference TRBV5-8 and TRBJ1-4, is EAGVTQSPTHLIKTRGQQATLRCSPISGHTSVYWYQQALGLGLQFLLWYDEGEERNRGNFPPRFSGRQFPNYSSELNVNALELEDSALYLCASSLVSGATNEKLFFGSGTQLSVL.

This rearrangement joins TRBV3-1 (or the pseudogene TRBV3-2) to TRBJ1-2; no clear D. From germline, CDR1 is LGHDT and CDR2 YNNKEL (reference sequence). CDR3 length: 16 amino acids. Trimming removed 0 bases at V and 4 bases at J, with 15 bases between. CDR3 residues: CASSQDMAVSIYGYTF. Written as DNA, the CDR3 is TGTGCCAGCAGCCAAGATATGGCAGTCTCCATCTATGGCTACACCTTC.

CDR3 nucleotides: TGTGCCATCAGTGAAGGGGTAAACCAAGAGACCCAGTACTTC. Amino acid sequence: CAISEGVNQETQYF. The V and J genes are TRBV10-3 and TRBJ2-5, with a possible D match to TRBD1 (5 bases). In germline, CDR1 is ENHRY, CDR2 SYGVKD. V was cut by 3 bases and J by 0 bases, with 8 bases left in between. This CDR3 is built from 14 residues.

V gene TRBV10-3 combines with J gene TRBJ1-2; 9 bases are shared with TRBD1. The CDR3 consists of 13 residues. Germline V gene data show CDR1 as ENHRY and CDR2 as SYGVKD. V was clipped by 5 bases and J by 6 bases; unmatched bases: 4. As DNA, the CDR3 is TGTGCCATCAGTACCGGGACAGGGCATGGCTACACCTTC. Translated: CAISTGTGHGYTF.

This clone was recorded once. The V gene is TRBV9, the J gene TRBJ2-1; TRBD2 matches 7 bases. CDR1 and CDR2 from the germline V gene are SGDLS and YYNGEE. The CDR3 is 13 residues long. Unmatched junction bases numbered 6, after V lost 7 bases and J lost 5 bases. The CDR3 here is CASGRATHNEQFF. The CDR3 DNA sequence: TGTGCCAGCGGGAGGGCCACCCACAATGAGCAGTTCTTC.

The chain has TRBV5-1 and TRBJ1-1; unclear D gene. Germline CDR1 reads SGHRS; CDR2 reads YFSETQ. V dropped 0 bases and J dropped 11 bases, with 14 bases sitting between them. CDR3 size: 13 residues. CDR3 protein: CASSLAMGAEAFF. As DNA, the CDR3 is TGCGCCAGCAGCTTGGCCATGGGCGCCGAGGCTTTCTTT.

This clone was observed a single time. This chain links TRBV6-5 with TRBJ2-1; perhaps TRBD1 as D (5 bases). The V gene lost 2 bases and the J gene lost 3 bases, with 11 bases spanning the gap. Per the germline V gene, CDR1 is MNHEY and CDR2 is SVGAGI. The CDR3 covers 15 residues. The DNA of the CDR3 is TGTGCCAGCAGTTACGTCCGCGACAGCTACAATGAGCAGTTCTTC. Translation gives CASSYVRDSYNEQFF.

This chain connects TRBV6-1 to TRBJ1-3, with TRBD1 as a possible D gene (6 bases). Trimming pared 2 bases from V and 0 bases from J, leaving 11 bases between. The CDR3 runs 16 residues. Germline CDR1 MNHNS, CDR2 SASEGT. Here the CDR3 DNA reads TGTGCCAGCAGTGAATGGGGGCTGCGCTCTGGAAACACCATATATTTT. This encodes CASSEWGLRSGNTIYF.

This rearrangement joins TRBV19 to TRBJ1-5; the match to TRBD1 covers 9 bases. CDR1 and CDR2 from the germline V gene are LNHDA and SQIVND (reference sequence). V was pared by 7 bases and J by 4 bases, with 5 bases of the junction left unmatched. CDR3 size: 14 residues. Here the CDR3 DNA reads TGTGCCAGTACTCGCGGACAGGGGAATCAGCCCCAGCATTTT. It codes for CASTRGQGNQPQHF.

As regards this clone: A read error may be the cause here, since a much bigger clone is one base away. The CDR3 DNA reads as TGTGCCAGCAGCCTCAGCACAGATACGCAGTATTTT. Its translation: CASSLSTDTQYF. The rearrangement joins TRBV5-6 to TRBJ2-3; D is undetermined. The CDR3 extends over 12 amino acids. Trimming took off 4 bases at V and 0 bases at J, with 3 bases between the two ends. Germline values: CDR1 SGHDT, CDR2 YYEEEE.

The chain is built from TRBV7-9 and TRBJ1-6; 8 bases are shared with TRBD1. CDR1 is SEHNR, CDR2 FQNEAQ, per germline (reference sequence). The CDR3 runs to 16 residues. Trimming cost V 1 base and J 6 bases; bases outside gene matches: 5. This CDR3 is CASSLGGQGGNSPLHF. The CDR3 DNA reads TGTGCCAGCAGCTTAGGCGGACAGGGAGGTAATTCACCCCTCCACTTT.

The CDR3 DNA reads TGTGCCAGCAGCTCAGACCCGACTAGCGGGTTCTACGAGCAGTACTTC. It specifies CASSSDPTSGFYEQYF. The V gene is TRBV4-2, the J gene TRBJ2-7, with 10 nucleotides matching TRBD2. The CDR3 is made up of 16 amino acids. Trimming at V came to 5 bases and at J to 3 bases, leaving 10 bases not matched to a gene. CDR1 is LGHNA, CDR2 YNFKEQ, per germline.

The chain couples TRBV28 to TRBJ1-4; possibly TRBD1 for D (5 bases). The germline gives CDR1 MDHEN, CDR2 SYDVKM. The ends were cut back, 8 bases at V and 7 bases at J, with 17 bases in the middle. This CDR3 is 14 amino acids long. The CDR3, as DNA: TGTGCCAGCGTTTCCCCCGGGGGAGCTGAAAAACTGTTTTTT. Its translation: CASVSPGGAEKLFF.

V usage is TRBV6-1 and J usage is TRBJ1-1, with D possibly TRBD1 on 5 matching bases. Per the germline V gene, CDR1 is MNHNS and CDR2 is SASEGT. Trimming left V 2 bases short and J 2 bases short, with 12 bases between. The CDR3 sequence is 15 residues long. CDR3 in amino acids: CASSEIGQSNTEAFF. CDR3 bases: TGTGCCAGCAGTGAAATAGGACAATCTAACACTGAAGCTTTCTTT.

The CDR3 spells CAHDRDGNSPLHF. The CDR3 DNA reads TGTGCCCACGACAGGGATGGGAATTCACCCCTCCACTTT. V gene TRBV6-5 combines with J gene TRBJ1-6, with 7 bases aligning to TRBD1. This CDR3 has 13 amino acids. V trimming: 11 bases; J trimming: 7 bases; junction bases outside the gene matches: 8. Germline V lookup: CDR1 MNHEY, CDR2 SVGAGI.

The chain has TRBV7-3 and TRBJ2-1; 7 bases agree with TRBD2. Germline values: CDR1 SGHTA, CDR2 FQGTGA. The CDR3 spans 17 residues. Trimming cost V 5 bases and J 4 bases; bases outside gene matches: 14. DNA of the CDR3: TGTGCCAGCAGCCCGTACACCCTAGCGGACCTTTACAATGAGCAGTTCTTC. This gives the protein CASSPYTLADLYNEQFF.

The CDR3 loop reads CASTRGLAGITGELFF. In DNA, the CDR3 is TGTGCCAGCACGAGGGGACTAGCGGGTATCACCGGGGAGCTGTTTTTT. The rearrangement joins TRBV19 to TRBJ2-2; 12 nucleotides match TRBD2. Per the germline V gene, CDR1 is LNHDA and CDR2 is SQIVND (reference sequence). V dropped 9 bases and J dropped 4; count of bases not matched to a gene: 9. The CDR3 is 16 residues long.

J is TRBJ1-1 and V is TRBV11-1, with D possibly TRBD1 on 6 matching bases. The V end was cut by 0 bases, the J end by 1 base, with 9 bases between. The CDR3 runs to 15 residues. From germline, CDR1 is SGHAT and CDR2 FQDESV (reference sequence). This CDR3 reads CASSLAPTGNTEAFF. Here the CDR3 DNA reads TGTGCCAGCAGCTTAGCTCCGACAGGGAACACTGAAGCTTTCTTT.